This T cell receptor beta chain came from a study of T cell repertoires in cytomegalovirus infection. Study context: Recently identified HLA-C-restricted CMV epitopes were used, and well-studied HLA-B-restricted CMV epitopes were used as well. Both a matching HLA type and CMV infection were indicated by public TCR beta signatures.

Comment on this clonotype: The target antigen is unknown.

Notes on the study in general: There were HLA-C-restricted CMV-specific TCR beta clonotypes dominating the ex vivo response. CMV carriers having the relevant HLA were flagged by cumulative public TCR beta family frequency.

Via MiXCR, TCRdb re-called the reads, giving one row per CDR3 protein. The sample contains hundreds of thousands of distinct CDR3 sequences, approximately 40% of which appear only once. This sequence was found in a human donor in good health (CMV status not recorded). Some clones in this sample may be carry-over from other donors' samples. Sequences were derived from cultured PBMCs, sampled from culture after CMV antigen stimulation.

The CDR3 sequence: CASSLVPDLIGRETQYF. The CDR3 DNA reads TGTGCCAGCAGTTTAGTTCCAGATTTGATTGGACGGGAGACCCAGTACTTC. This chain links TRBV12-3 or TRBV12-4 with TRBJ2-5; D is undetermined. Trimming left V 1 base short and J 5 bases short, with 20 bases between. The CDR3 runs to 17 residues.